The entry that follows covers one T cell receptor (beta chain) sequence. The repertoire was sequenced with immunoSEQ multiplex PCR; TCRdb's copy has only in-frame clones and lacks some. The table shows under 150,000 clones, with about four fifths occurring only once. V was clipped by 6 bases and J by 5 bases; unmatched bases: 8. This CDR3 region has 15 residues. CDR1 is MDHEN and CDR2 is SYDVKM in the germline V gene. The entry originates in a study of blood T cell repertoires in COVID-19. Overall study context: Samples of COVID-19 (acute and convalescent) were obtained from the United States, Italy and Spain.

The clonotype was recovered from a woman in her sixties or seventies with acute or convalescent COVID-19. Material for sequencing was peripheral blood. The chain has TRBV28 and TRBJ2-7; 12 bases are shared with TRBD1. The CDR3, as DNA: TGTGCCAGCAGCTCAATCGGGACAGGGGGCCACGAGCAGTACTTC. Residues: CASSSIGTGGHEQYF.